This T cell receptor (beta chain) was sequenced in a study of blood T cells in healthy people across ages. Study-wide findings and caveats: A roughly linear age-dependent decrease characterized TCR beta diversity per million T cells.

Through a sample-barcoded 5' primer and a J-beta primer mix, a second PCR was run for about 6 to 11 cycles. Each cDNA molecule, via a template-switch adaptor with 12 random nucleotides, was tagged. TCRdb processed the 5' RACE reads anew with MiXCR; each CDR3 protein has one entry. The sample lists roughly 800,000 distinct CDR3 sequences; 20% to 25% were seen once. The junction had 11 bases not matched to a gene; V was cut back by 0 bases and J by 5 bases. In germline, CDR1 is MNHEY, CDR2 SVGEGT. The CDR3 is made up of 18 amino acids. As concerns this clonotype: Its target is not known.

These data also formed part of another study, on T cells of mothers and their children. That investigation notes: From each mother came over 10 million TCR beta CDR3 reads, and from each child came 2.5 million to 3.5 million. Similar thymic selection effects on TCR recombination output appear in pairs, both related and unrelated.

Sequencing was performed on blood. The chain uses TRBV6-2 or TRBV6-3 and TRBJ2-5; 11 nucleotides agree with TRBD2. This TCR was sampled from a boy younger than 18 in good health. The CDR3 region has the DNA TGTGCCAGCAGTTACTCGAGGCCGGGACTAGCGGTCCGGGAGACCCAGTACTTC. Protein sequence: CASSYSRPGLAVRETQYF.